The 20 T cell receptor beta chains below come from one sample, sequenced in a study of blood T cells in healthy people across ages. Primed by a sample-barcoded 5' primer and a J-beta primer mix, a second PCR proceeded for roughly 6 to 12 cycles. TCRdb re-derived calls from the 5' RACE reads in MiXCR, one entry per CDR3 protein. The table lists some 370,000 distinct CDR3 sequences, approximately 52% of them singletons, with under 65% in the top ten. Sequenced: blood. The receptors here all came from a man aged 60 to 75 in good health.

The rearrangement links TRBV7-2 to TRBJ2-5, with D unresolved. The CDR3 has 13 amino acids. Trimming took off 5 bases at V and 3 bases at J, with 10 bases between the two ends. Germline CDR1 SGHTA, CDR2 FQGNSA. Here the CDR3 reads CASSPPPKETQYF. The CDR3 nucleotides read TGTGCCAGCAGCCCCCCCCCAAAAGAGACCCAGTACTTC.

At least ten counts were recorded for this clonotype. The chain employs TRBV20-1 and TRBJ2-7; the match to TRBD2 covers 13 bases. The CDR3 spans 16 residues. V shed 0 bases and J 6 bases; nucleotides not matched to a gene: 8. Germline CDR1 and CDR2: DFQATT and SNEGSKA (reference sequence). Here the CDR3 reads CSARETSGRSSREQYF. The CDR3 bases are TGCAGTGCTAGAGAGACTAGCGGGAGGTCCTCCCGCGAGCAGTACTTC.

The chain joins TRBV21-1 to TRBJ2-4; the D segment call TRBD2 is taken from the table without a DNA check. TRBV21-1 is tagged as a pseudogene. There are 14 residues in the CDR3. This chain's CDR3 is CASSKIAGVNIQYF. For the CDR3, the DNA is TGTGCCAGCAGCAAGATAGCGGGAGTTAACATTCAGTACTTC.

Here the CDR3 reads CASSFWGGGNEQFF. The CDR3 DNA is TGTGCCAGCAGTTTTTGGGGAGGGGGGAATGAGCAGTTCTTC. This rearrangement joins TRBV28 to TRBJ2-1, with D tentatively TRBD2 (7 bases). The germline V gene has CDR1 MDHEN and CDR2 SYDVKM. The CDR3 has 14 residues. V was shortened by 3 bases and J by 7 bases, with 13 bases between the two germline ends.

This chain uses TRBV7-2 with TRBJ2-7; TRBD2 matches at 12 bases. The last part of the DNA fits TRBJ2-5 better; the J call may be wrong. The CDR3 is made up of 16 amino acids. Per the germline V gene, CDR1 is SGHTA and CDR2 is FQGNSA. In DNA, the CDR3 is TGTGCCAGCAGCTCGGGGGCTAGCGGGAGGGGAGGGACCCAGTACTTC. This sequence encodes CASSSGASGRGGTQYF.

On this clonotype itself: Mismatch with germline at one junction end may stem from a read error. V usage is TRBV7-6 and J usage is TRBJ1-4, with no clear D. The CDR3 totals 15 residues. CDR1 and CDR2 from the germline V gene are SGHVS and FNYEAQ. CDR3 DNA: TGTGCCAGCAGCTTAGGACACGGCCGGGGTGAAAAATTGTTTTTT. Translated: CASSLGHGRGEKLFF.

This clonotype has ten or more counts. The chain couples TRBV5-1 to TRBJ1-2; 7 nucleotides agree with TRBD1. Germline values: CDR1 SGHRS, CDR2 YFSETQ. The CDR3 runs to 15 residues. J gave up 2 bases and V 2 bases, and 6 bases lay outside the gene matches. CDR3 sequence reads: CASSFSIQGNYGYTF. The DNA of the CDR3 is TGCGCCAGCAGCTTCTCGATACAGGGGAACTATGGCTACACCTTC.

J is TRBJ1-2 and V is TRBV20-1; no definite D call. Germline V gene data show CDR1 as DFQATT and CDR2 as SNEGSKA (reference sequence). The CDR3 is 11 amino acids. V dropped 1 base and J dropped 5 bases, with 5 bases sitting between them. DNA for the CDR3: TGCAGTGCTAGAGGGCCTTATGGCTACACCTTC. It yields the protein CSARGPYGYTF.

The V gene is TRBV28, the J gene TRBJ2-5; 7 positions agree with TRBD1. This CDR3 spans 12 amino acids. In germline, CDR1 is MDHEN, CDR2 SYDVKM. V dropped 5 bases and J dropped 7; count of bases not matched to a gene: 4. CDR3 residues: CASSQGVRTQYF. CDR3 in DNA: TGTGCCAGCAGTCAGGGGGTTCGGACCCAGTACTTC.

The chain combines TRBV7-2 with TRBJ2-1; possible D gene TRBD2, 7 bases. Judging by the DNA end, TRBJ2-7 fits better; the J call may be wrong. CDR1 and CDR2 (germline): SGHTA, FQGNSA. The CDR3 runs to 15 residues. CDR3 nucleotides: TGTGCCAGCAGCGTCTACGGGGGGCAGTACAATGAGCAGTACTTC. This codes for CASSVYGGQYNEQYF.

This clonotype showed up just a few times. The chain recombines TRBV7-2 with TRBJ2-5, with 13 bases lining up with TRBD2. Germline trimming cut 4 bases from V and 5 bases from J; bases unmatched to any gene: 10. The length of the CDR3 is 17 residues. The germline V gene encodes CDR1 SGHTA and CDR2 FQGNSA. The CDR3 here is CASSSRTSGGPRETQYF. Here the CDR3 DNA reads TGTGCCAGCAGCTCGCGGACTAGCGGGGGCCCTAGGGAGACCCAGTACTTC.

The rearrangement joins TRBV28 to TRBJ1-6; tentative D call: TRBD1 (6 bases). Trimming pared 6 bases from V and 7 bases from J, leaving 16 bases between. Germline V lookup: CDR1 MDHEN, CDR2 SYDVKM. The CDR3 covers 15 residues. CDR3 protein: CASSLQAGVNSPLHF. The CDR3 DNA sequence: TGTGCCAGCAGCCTCCAGGCAGGGGTAAATTCACCCCTCCACTTT. Full variable domain (missing parts from reference TRBV28 and TRBJ1-6): DVKVTQSSRYLVKRTGEKVFLECVQDMDHENMFWYRQDPGLGLRLIYFSYDVKMKEKGDIPEGYSVSREKKERFSLILESASTNQTSMYLCASSLQAGVNSPLHFGNGTRLTVT.

The V gene is TRBV5-1, the J gene TRBJ2-5, with D perhaps TRBD1 (6 bases). The V gene's germline CDR1 is SGHRS and CDR2 YFSETQ. V was shortened by 1 base and J by 7 bases, with 14 bases between the two germline ends. CDR3 length equals 14 residues. CDR3 region: CASSLTLDSGTQYF. CDR3 nucleotides: TGCGCCAGCAGCTTGACCTTGGACAGCGGGACCCAGTACTTC.

At least ten counts were recorded for this clonotype. The junction differs from germline at one of its ends, possibly a read error. The rearrangement uses TRBV7-3 and TRBJ2-7, with D perhaps TRBD2 (5 bases). Germline assignment: CDR1 SGHTA and CDR2 FQGTGA. The CDR3 totals 13 residues. In nucleotides, the CDR3 is TGTGCCAGCAGTTTAAGTACTAGCTACGAGCAGTACTTC. Translating it yields CASSLSTSYEQYF.

This rearrangement joins TRBV27 to TRBJ1-1, with 8 bases identical to TRBD1. In germline, CDR1 is MNHEY, CDR2 SMNVEV (reference sequence). The V gene end was trimmed by 5 bases and the J gene end by 1 base; junction bases not matched to a gene: 6. CDR3 length equals 15 residues. The CDR3 bases are TGTGCCAGCAGTGGCGACAGGGGAAGGAACACTGAAGCTTTCTTT. Its protein is CASSGDRGRNTEAFF.

This clonotype was found a few times. V and J are TRBV6-1 and TRBJ2-5; 8 bases map to TRBD2. The CDR3 spans 15 residues. Germline loops: CDR1 MNHNS, CDR2 SASEGT. Trimming took 7 bases from V and 5 from J; bases not matched to a gene: 12. CDR3 amino acids: CASTGRDGRAETQYF. The CDR3 DNA sequence: TGTGCCAGCACTGGGAGGGACGGGAGGGCCGAGACCCAGTACTTC.

V usage is TRBV12-3 or TRBV12-4 and J usage is TRBJ2-3; weak D call: TRBD1 (6 bases). V was cut by 5 bases and J by 1 base, with 19 bases left in between. This CDR3 is 17 amino acids long. CDR3 sequence (DNA): TGTGCCAGCAGTGCCCCATTGGGGGCCTACGGCACAGATACGCAGTATTTT. It specifies CASSAPLGAYGTDTQYF.

The genes are TRBV5-1 and TRBJ1-1, with D tentatively TRBD1 (5 bases). Trimming left V 4 bases short and J 1 base short, with 11 bases between. This CDR3 has 14 amino acids. The germline V gene has CDR1 SGHRS and CDR2 YFSETQ. The CDR3 spells CASSGGRENTEAFF. The CDR3, as DNA: TGCGCCAGCAGCGGGGGACGGGAGAACACTGAAGCTTTCTTT.

This clonotype was counted a few times. The chain has TRBV6-2 or TRBV6-3 and TRBJ2-3, with 9 bases aligning to TRBD2. Per the germline V gene, CDR1 is MNHEY and CDR2 is SVGEGT. The J segment lost 6 bases and the V segment lost 2 bases, leaving 6 bases of the junction unmatched. The CDR3 is 15 residues long. CDR3 nucleotides: TGTGCCAGCAGTTACCCCAGCGGGGGGTCTGATACGCAGTATTTT. It is translated as CASSYPSGGSDTQYF.

Comments on this clonotype: At one end the junction does not follow the germline gene, possibly because of a read error. The rearrangement links TRBV7-9 to TRBJ2-1; D is tentatively TRBD1 or TRBD2 (5 bases each). The germline CDR1 and CDR2 sequences are SEHNR and FQNEAQ (reference sequence). This CDR3 is 14 amino acids long. CDR3 DNA: TGTACCAGCAGCTTAACCGTAGGGACCAATGAGCAGTTCTTC. Its translation is CTSSLTVGTNEQFF.